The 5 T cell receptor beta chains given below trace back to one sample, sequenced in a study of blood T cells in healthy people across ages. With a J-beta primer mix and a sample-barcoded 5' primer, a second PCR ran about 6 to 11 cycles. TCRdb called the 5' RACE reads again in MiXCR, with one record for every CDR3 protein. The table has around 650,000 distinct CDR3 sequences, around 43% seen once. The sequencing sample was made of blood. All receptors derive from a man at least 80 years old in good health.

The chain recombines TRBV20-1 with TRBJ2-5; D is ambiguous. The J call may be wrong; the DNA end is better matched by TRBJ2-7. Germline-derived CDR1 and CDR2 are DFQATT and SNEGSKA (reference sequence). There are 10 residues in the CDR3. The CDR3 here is CSALLYEQYF. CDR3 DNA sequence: TGCAGTGCCCTACTCTACGAGCAGTACTTC.

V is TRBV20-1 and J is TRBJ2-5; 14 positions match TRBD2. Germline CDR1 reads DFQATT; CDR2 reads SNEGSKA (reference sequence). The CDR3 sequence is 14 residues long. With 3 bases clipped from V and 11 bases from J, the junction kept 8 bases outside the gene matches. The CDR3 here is CSARTSGGVGEQYF. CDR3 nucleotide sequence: TGCAGTGCTAGGACTAGCGGGGGGGTAGGTGAGCAGTACTTC.

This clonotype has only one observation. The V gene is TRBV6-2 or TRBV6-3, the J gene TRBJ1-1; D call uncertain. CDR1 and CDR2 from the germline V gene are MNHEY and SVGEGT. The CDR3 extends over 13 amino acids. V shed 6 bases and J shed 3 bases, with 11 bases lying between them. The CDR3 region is CASRLGPDTEAFF. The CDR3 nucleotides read TGTGCCAGCAGACTCGGGCCGGACACTGAAGCTTTCTTT.

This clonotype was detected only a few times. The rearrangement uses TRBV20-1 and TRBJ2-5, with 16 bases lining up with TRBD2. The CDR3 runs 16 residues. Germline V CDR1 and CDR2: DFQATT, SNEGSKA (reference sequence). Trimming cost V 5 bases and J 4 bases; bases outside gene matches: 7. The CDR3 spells CSAPGLAGGKGETQYF. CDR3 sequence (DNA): TGCAGTGCTCCGGGACTAGCGGGAGGGAAGGGAGAGACCCAGTACTTC.

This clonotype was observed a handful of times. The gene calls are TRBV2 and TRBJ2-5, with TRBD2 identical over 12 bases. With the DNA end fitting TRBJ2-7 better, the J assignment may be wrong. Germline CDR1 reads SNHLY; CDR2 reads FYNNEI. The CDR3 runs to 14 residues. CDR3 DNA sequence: TGTGCCAGCAGTGAGACTAGCGGGGGAGGCGAGCAGTACTTC. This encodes CASSETSGGGEQYF.